The rows below give T cell receptor beta chains drawn from one sample of a study of shared clonotypes between healthy human individuals. Some clones are missing from TCRdb's copy, which holds only in-frame ones; the method was immunoSEQ multiplex PCR. Among 450,000 to 600,000 clones listed, roughly 78% were seen once. Sequencing was performed on PBMCs. These receptors were taken from a woman aged 40 to 55 in good health. Some clones in this sample may be carry-over from other donors' samples. The CDR3 runs from the conserved cysteine through the conserved F or W. The D gene is left open where the match is weak. Some rows have no size entry. The others give once, few or many, or a class for an expanded clone.

size: -
J: TRBJ1-1
V: TRBV27
D: TRBD1
CDR3: CASSPGTADTEAFF
DNA: TGTGCCAGCAGTCCCGGGACAGCTGACACTGAAGCTTTCTTT

size: -
J: TRBJ2-2
V: TRBV5-1
D: -
CDR3: CASSLGTRISGELFF
DNA: TGCGCCAGCAGCTTGGGGACCCGGATTTCCGGGGAGCTGTTTTTT

size: -
J: TRBJ2-1
V: TRBV19
D: -
CDR3: CASQGYNEQFF
DNA: TGTGCCAGCCAAGGATACAATGAGCAGTTCTTC

size: -
J: TRBJ2-5
V: TRBV29-1
D: TRBD1
CDR3: CSVEVRQGLGTQYF
DNA: TGCAGCGTTGAAGTGAGACAGGGCTTAGGGACCCAGTACTTC

size: -
J: TRBJ2-3
V: TRBV7-3
D: TRBD2
CDR3: CASSSFSGIRTDTQYF
DNA: TGTGCCAGCAGCTCCTTTAGCGGGATTCGCACAGATACGCAGTATTTT

size: -
J: TRBJ2-1
V: TRBV29-1
D: -
CDR3: CSVEDRYNEQFF
DNA: TGCAGCGTTGAAGACAGGTACAATGAGCAGTTCTTC

size: -
J: TRBJ2-7
V: TRBV27
D: -
CDR3: CASSSRLFPYEQYF
DNA: TGTGCCAGCAGTTCAAGACTATTTCCCTACGAGCAGTACTTC

size: -
J: TRBJ1-1
V: TRBV7-2
D: -
CDR3: CASSLRRLNTEAFF
DNA: TGTGCCAGCAGCTTACGACGGCTGAACACTGAAGCTTTCTTT

size: -
J: TRBJ2-7
V: TRBV5-4
D: TRBD1
CDR3: CASSRGQGAWGEQYF
DNA: TGTGCCAGCAGCAGAGGACAGGGGGCGTGGGGCGAGCAGTACTTC

size: -
J: TRBJ1-2
V: TRBV25-1
D: -
CDR3: CASSTGTYEGYTF
DNA: TGTGCCAGCAGTACCGGGACATACGAAGGCTACACCTTC

size: -
J: TRBJ1-4
V: TRBV4-2
D: -
CDR3: CASSRAGTRHEKLFF
DNA: TGTGCCAGCAGCCGGGCGGGGACAAGGCATGAAAAACTGTTTTTT

size: -
J: TRBJ2-5
V: TRBV5-4
D: TRBD1
CDR3: CASSEDRRKETQYF
DNA: TGTGCCAGCAGCGAGGACAGGAGAAAAGAGACCCAGTACTTC

size: -
J: TRBJ1-3
V: TRBV7-3
D: TRBD1
CDR3: CASSPTGGGNTIYF
DNA: TGTGCCAGCAGCCCCACAGGGGGCGGAAACACCATATATTTT

size: -
J: TRBJ2-1
V: TRBV7-2
D: -
CDR3: CASSLVPSYNEQFF
DNA: TGTGCCAGCAGCTTAGTTCCTAGCTACAATGAGCAGTTCTTC

size: -
J: TRBJ1-1
V: TRBV7-3
D: -
CDR3: CASSLSPTAQRAFF
DNA: TGTGCCAGCAGCTTATCACCTACGGCCCAACGGGCTTTCTTT

size: -
J: TRBJ2-7
V: TRBV6-5
D: TRBD2
CDR3: CASSLRLAGGPYEQYF
DNA: TGTGCCAGCAGTTTACGACTAGCGGGAGGGCCCTACGAGCAGTACTTC

size: -
J: TRBJ2-1
V: TRBV9
D: -
CDR3: CASSAFWAGRGSYNEQFF
DNA: TGTGCCAGCAGCGCCTTTTGGGCTGGGCGAGGCTCCTACAATGAGCAGTTCTTC

size: few
J: TRBJ1-1
V: TRBV19
D: TRBD1
CDR3: CASSFGTGNTEAFF
DNA: TGTGCCAGTAGTTTCGGGACAGGGAACACTGAAGCTTTCTTT

size: -
J: TRBJ2-5
V: TRBV6-5
D: TRBD2
CDR3: CASSFPGLAIQETQYF
DNA: TGTGCCAGCAGTTTCCCCGGACTAGCGATACAAGAGACCCAGTACTTC

size: -
J: TRBJ2-3
V: TRBV7-3
D: -
CDR3: CASSLNRGETDTQYF
DNA: TGTGCCAGCAGCTTAAACCGTGGGGAGACAGATACGCAGTATTTT

size: many
J: TRBJ2-2
V: TRBV5-1
D: -
CDR3: CASSLRTGMTGELFF
DNA: TGCGCCAGCAGCTTAAGGACTGGAATGACCGGGGAGCTGTTTTTT

size: -
J: TRBJ2-2
V: TRBV19
D: TRBD1
CDR3: CASNDRVPGELFF
DNA: TGTGCCAGTAACGACAGGGTCCCCGGGGAGCTGTTTTTT

size: few
J: TRBJ2-6
V: TRBV6-4
D: TRBD1
CDR3: CASSDSGGAGANVLTF
DNA: TGTGCCAGCAGTGACTCAGGGGGCGCTGGGGCCAACGTCCTGACTTTC

size: -
J: TRBJ1-5
V: TRBV7-2
D: -
CDR3: CASSLAGVGNQPQHF
DNA: TGTGCCAGCAGCTTAGCCGGGGTTGGCAATCAGCCCCAGCATTTT

size: once
J: TRBJ2-3
V: TRBV27
D: TRBD2
CDR3: CASSPGIAGGTDTQYF
DNA: TGTGCCAGCAGTCCGGGTATAGCGGGAGGGACAGATACGCAGTATTTT

size: -
J: TRBJ1-1
V: TRBV7-8
D: -
CDR3: CATSRRGAGTEAFF
DNA: TGTGCCACCAGTCGCCGGGGCGCTGGGACTGAAGCTTTCTTT

size: -
J: TRBJ2-7
V: TRBV28
D: -
CDR3: CASKAAGGGSREQYF
DNA: TGTGCCAGCAAGGCCGCCGGAGGGGGATCGCGCGAGCAGTACTTC

size: -
J: TRBJ2-3
V: TRBV7-6
D: -
CDR3: CASSSPFTDTQYF
DNA: TGTGCCAGCAGCTCCCCCTTCACAGATACGCAGTATTTT

size: -
J: TRBJ2-1
V: TRBV5-4
D: TRBD2
CDR3: CASSRQAGGFNEQFF
DNA: TGTGCCAGCAGCCGGCAGGCGGGAGGCTTCAATGAGCAGTTCTTC

size: -
J: TRBJ2-2
V: TRBV30
D: TRBD2
CDR3: CAWMGGAGGSGELFF
DNA: TGTGCCTGGATGGGTGGAGCGGGAGGGTCCGGGGAGCTGTTTTTT

size: -
J: TRBJ2-1
V: TRBV2
D: TRBD2
CDR3: CASSGTSAIAEQFF
DNA: TGTGCCAGCAGTGGGACTAGCGCGATCGCTGAGCAGTTCTTC

size: -
J: TRBJ2-1
V: TRBV10-3
D: -
CDR3: CAIKRTANEQFF
DNA: TGTGCCATCAAAAGGACTGCCAATGAGCAGTTCTTC

size: -
J: TRBJ2-3
V: TRBV9
D: TRBD2
CDR3: CASSTRGDTDTQYF
DNA: TGTGCCAGCAGCACCCGGGGGGACACAGATACGCAGTATTTT

size: -
J: TRBJ1-2
V: TRBV28
D: -
CDR3: CASSPPGGDYGYTF
DNA: TGTGCCAGCAGTCCACCCGGGGGGGACTATGGCTACACCTTC

size: -
J: TRBJ2-7
V: TRBV9
D: -
CDR3: CASSVSTGRYEQYF
DNA: TGTGCCAGCAGCGTGAGCACAGGACGGTACGAGCAGTACTTC

size: -
J: TRBJ2-7
V: TRBV4-1
D: TRBD2
CDR3: CASSQGTSGSSYEQYF
DNA: TGCGCCAGCAGCCAAGGTACTAGCGGGAGCTCCTACGAGCAGTACTTC

size: -
J: TRBJ2-1
V: TRBV7-6
D: -
CDR3: CASSPALEQFF
DNA: TGTGCCAGCAGCCCAGCCCTTGAGCAGTTCTTC

size: -
J: TRBJ2-7
V: TRBV5-4
D: -
CDR3: CASSFGSHEQYF
DNA: TGTGCCAGCAGTTTTGGGTCCCACGAGCAGTACTTC

size: few
J: TRBJ1-1
V: TRBV7-9
D: -
CDR3: CASSLVALGNHTEAFF
DNA: TGTGCCAGCAGCTTAGTCGCTCTGGGGAATCACACTGAAGCTTTCTTT

size: -
J: TRBJ2-1
V: TRBV27
D: TRBD2
CDR3: CASSSGTSGLSVGEQFF
DNA: TGTGCCAGCAGTTCCGGGACTAGCGGGCTTAGCGTGGGTGAGCAGTTCTTC

size: -
J: TRBJ2-2
V: TRBV7-3
D: -
CDR3: CASSLIAAYPSNTGELFF
DNA: TGTGCCAGCAGCTTAATAGCGGCATACCCCTCGAACACCGGGGAGCTGTTTTTT

size: -
J: TRBJ2-1
V: TRBV5-4
D: -
CDR3: CASSLGSIEQFF
DNA: TGTGCCAGCAGCTTGGGGTCGATTGAGCAGTTCTTC